The clone carrying this TCR beta chain was found a few times. The antigen is not known. This CDR3 is 16 amino acids long. The V end lost 4 bases, the J end lost 5 bases, and 15 bases lay between the germline ends. Germline CDR1 reads MGHRA; CDR2 reads YSYEKL. These data are taken from a study of blood T cells in healthy people across ages. Study-wide results and caveats: There was a strong correlation between TCR beta diversity and naive T cell percentage.

Sample-barcoded 5' priming and a J-beta primer mix drove a second PCR of roughly 6 to 12 cycles. TCRdb independently ran MiXCR on the 5' RACE reads; one entry per CDR3 protein. The sample gives 1.5 million to 2 million distinct CDR3 sequences, roughly 32% of which show up once; about 10% is in the top ten. Sequenced input: blood. The chain recombines TRBV4-1 with TRBJ1-6, with D possibly matching TRBD1 (5 bases). The receptor's source is a woman younger than 45 in good health. The chain's CDR3 is CASSLAPGRDNSPLHF. The CDR3 nucleotides read TGCGCCAGCAGCCTAGCTCCGGGACGGGATAATTCACCCCTCCACTTT.